This is a list of T cell receptor beta chains from one sample in a study of T cell changes during pregnancy in multiple sclerosis. Using immunoSEQ multiplex PCR, the repertoire was profiled, and TCRdb retains in-frame clones only, with some absent. The sample has under 50,000 clones, roughly 94% seen once; the top ten hold 5.5% to 7%. The sample consisted of CD8+ T cells from peripheral blood mononuclear cells, taken in the first trimester of pregnancy. Receptor source: a female donor with multiple sclerosis, enrolled in a pregnancy study. Each CDR3 is given without its conserved first and last residue.

V	CDR3
TRBV29-1	SAEGGMGEQF
TRBV5-4	ASSGTGIHTYEQY
TRBV27	ASSSYSGRAAEQF
TRBV7-6	ASSPWGEETEAF
TRBV4-3	ASSQVRGSAYEQY
TRBV11-2	ASSLASASSDTQY
TRBV6-1	ASSEGDRDFWGYT
TRBV27	ASSLGGRWTEAF
TRBV2	ASSELEQF
TRBV7-8	ASSLGTSRYNEQF
TRBV6-1	ASNLNGLAKNIQY
TRBV27	ASSLFPFEATQETQY
TRBV19	ASRSLDSMNTEAF
TRBV19	ASSTSGRPHEQY
TRBV12-5	ASAGGPHEQF
TRBV15	ATKPGTGPYEQY
TRBV9	ASSPRTSGGEQY
TRBV11-2	ASSPLYNEQF
TRBV28	ASSLQGGAGVYEQY
TRBV30	ASDRGLNEQY
TRBV6-5	ASSLAESSYNEQF
TRBV2	ASVTTGTGAGELF
TRBV4-1	ASSQADPSTGTSYEQY
TRBV13	ASSLGGGAQETQY
TRBV2	ASSDRVLDTGELF
TRBV9	ASSPGQPNTEAF
TRBV27	ASSFTGSSYGYT
TRBV5-8	ASSPGQTYEQY
TRBV4-1	ASSQDRSIYNEQF
TRBV27	ASSWTGDQPQH
TRBV2	ASRGVLSTEQY
TRBV27	ASSQRLGTGVADMF
TRBV10-3	AGGARTYEQY
TRBV27	ASSSGVSYEQY
TRBV5-1	ASSIGLAGGYEQY
TRBV19	ASREDSAGNTIY
TRBV27	ASSGTGPPAAF
TRBV29-1	SVSLAGIYTGELF
TRBV28	ASSLGTSGRGSYEQY
TRBV27	ASSTRTSGSYEQY
TRBV6-1	ASRGPGLEAF
TRBV6-1	ASSEGVGWEQY
TRBV25-1	ASSGSWTGDNYGYT
TRBV19	ASSYGTSGSYEQY
TRBV6-5	ASSYASGNEQY
TRBV6-1	ASSITGGWNTEAF
TRBV7-6	ASSLEASGSYEQY
TRBV7-9	ASSPTDTEAF
TRBV13	ASSTRTRSVGEQF
TRBV6-1	ASSERGFNQPQH